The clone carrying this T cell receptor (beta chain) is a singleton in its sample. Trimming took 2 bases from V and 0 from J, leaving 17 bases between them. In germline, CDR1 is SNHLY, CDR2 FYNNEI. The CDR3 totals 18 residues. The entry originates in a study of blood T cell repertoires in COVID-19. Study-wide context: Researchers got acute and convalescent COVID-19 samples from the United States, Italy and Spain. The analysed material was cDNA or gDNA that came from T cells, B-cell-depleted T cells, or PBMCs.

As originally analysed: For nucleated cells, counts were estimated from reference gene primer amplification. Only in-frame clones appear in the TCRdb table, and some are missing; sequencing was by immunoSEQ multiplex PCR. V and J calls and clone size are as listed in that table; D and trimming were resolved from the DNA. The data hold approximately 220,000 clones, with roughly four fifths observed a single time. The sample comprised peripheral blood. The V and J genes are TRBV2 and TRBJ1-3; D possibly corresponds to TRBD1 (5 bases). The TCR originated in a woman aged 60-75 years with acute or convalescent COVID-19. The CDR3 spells CASSERRGSVTSGNTIYF. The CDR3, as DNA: TGTGCCAGCAGTGAAAGGAGGGGATCTGTTACCTCTGGAAACACCATATATTTT.